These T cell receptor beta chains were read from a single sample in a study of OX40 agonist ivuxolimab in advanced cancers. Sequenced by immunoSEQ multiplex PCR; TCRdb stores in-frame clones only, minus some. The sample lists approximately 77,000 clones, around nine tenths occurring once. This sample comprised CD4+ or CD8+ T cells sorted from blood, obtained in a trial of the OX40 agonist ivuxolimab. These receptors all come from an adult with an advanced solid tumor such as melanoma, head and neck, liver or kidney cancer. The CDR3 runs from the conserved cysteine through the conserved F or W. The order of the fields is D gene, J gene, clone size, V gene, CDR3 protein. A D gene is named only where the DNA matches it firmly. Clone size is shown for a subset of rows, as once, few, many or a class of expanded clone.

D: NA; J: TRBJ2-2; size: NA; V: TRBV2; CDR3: CASRGVGELFF
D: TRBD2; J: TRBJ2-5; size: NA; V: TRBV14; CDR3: CASSQDRSGRPQETQYF
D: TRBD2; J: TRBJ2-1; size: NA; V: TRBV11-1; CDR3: CASSSRGSGSMNEQFF
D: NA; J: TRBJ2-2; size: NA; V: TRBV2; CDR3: CASSRVNTGELFF
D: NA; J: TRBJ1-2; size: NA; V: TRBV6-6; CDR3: CASKKGRDYGYTF
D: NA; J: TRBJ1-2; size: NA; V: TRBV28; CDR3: CASSWTSYGYTF
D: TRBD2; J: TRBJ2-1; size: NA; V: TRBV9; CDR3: CASSPRGGEAYNEQFF
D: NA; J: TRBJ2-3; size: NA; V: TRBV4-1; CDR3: CASSQSGRADTQYF
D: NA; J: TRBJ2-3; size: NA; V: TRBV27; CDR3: CASSPDLRPGAHSTDTQYF
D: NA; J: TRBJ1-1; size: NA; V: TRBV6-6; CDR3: CASLRGGLAFF
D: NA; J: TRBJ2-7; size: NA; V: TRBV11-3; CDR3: CASSSRGGGSYEQYF
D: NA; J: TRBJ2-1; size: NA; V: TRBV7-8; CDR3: CASSGGDSYNEQFF
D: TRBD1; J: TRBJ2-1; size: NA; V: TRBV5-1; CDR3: CASSGGQGAGEQFF
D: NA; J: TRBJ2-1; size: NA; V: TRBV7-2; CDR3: CASSLGGSYNEQFF
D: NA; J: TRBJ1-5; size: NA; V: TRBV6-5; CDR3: CASSYSSGRWEPQHF
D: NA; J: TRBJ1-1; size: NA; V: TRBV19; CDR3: CASSINTNTEAFF
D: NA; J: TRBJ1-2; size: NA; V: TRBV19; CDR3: CASRTATNYGYTF
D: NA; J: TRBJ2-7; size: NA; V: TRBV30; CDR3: CAWEESTGYYEQYF
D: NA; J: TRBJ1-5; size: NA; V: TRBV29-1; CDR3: CSVAGGGNQPQHF
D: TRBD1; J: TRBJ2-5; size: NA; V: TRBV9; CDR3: CASSVGSGGETQYF
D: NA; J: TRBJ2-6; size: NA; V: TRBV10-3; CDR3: CAITDQGGRANVLTF
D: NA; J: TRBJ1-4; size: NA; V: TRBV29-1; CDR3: CSVEDSGPKGKLFF
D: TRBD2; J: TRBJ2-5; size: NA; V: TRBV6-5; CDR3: CASSGTTDGRETQYF
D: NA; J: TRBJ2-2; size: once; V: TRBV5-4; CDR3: CASSPFSSSNTGELFF
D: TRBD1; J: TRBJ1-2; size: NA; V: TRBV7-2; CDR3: CASSLVQGDYTF
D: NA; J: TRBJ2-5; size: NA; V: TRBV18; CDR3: CASSQVAQETQYF
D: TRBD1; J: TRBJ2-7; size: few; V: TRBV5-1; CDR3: CASSPRTGGLSYEQYF
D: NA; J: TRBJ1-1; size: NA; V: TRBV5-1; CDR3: CASSLIGQLNTEAFF
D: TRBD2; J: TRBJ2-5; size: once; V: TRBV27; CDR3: CASSPGTSGNKTQYF
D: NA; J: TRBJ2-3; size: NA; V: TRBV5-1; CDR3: CASSLAGRDADTQYF
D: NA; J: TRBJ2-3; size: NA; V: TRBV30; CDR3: CAWSVHRGVDTQYF
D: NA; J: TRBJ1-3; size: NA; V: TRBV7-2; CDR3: CASSLGGAGNTIYF
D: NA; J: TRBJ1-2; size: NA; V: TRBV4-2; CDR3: CASSQDMKSGPGYTF
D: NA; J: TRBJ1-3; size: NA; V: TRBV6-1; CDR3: CASSAGLADGNTIYF
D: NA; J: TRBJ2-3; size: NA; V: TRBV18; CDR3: CASSPGLVADTQYF
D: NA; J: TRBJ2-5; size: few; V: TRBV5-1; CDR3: CASSYSGWETQYF
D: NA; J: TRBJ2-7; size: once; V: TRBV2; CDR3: CASKTWEQYF
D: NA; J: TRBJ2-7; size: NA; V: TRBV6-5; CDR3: CASSEGGRHYEQYF
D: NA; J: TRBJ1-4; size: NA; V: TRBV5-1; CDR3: CASTFGSATNEKLFF
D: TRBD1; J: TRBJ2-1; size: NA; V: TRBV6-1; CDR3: CASSEGTGRNEQFF
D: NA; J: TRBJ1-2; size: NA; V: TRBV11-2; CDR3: CASSPMRGLGYTF
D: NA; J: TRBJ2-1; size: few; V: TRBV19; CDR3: CASKAPKGNEQFF
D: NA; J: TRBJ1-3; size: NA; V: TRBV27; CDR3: CASSLSGVRRTLGNTIYF
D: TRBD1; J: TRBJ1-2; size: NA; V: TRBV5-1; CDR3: CASSLVGQGDGYTF
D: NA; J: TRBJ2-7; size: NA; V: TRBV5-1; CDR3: CASSLFWGDNEQYF
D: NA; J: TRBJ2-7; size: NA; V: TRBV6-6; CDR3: CASKGSFNSYEQYF
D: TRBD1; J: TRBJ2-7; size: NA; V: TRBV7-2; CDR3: CASSLASTGTYEQYF
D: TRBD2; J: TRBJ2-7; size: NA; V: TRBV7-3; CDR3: CASSLGTSGKGEQYF
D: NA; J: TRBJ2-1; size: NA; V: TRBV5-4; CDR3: CASSLARGGEQFF
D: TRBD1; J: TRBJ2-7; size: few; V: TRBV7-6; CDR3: CASSDLDRAEQYF